This TCR beta chain stems from a study of blood T cell repertoires in COVID-19. Study overall: Sites across the United States, Italy and Spain contributed samples from acute and convalescent COVID-19. PBMCs, B-cell-depleted T cells, or T cells provided the cDNA or gDNA that made up the material.

Comments on this clone: Other nucleotide sequences in the sample specify the same CDR3.

In germline, CDR1 is KGHSH, CDR2 LQKENI. The junction had 2 bases not matched to a gene; V was cut back by 4 bases and J by 4 bases. The CDR3 is 14 residues long. Original data processing: By means of reference gene primer amplification, nucleated cell counts were estimated. Here immunoSEQ multiplex PCR was the method, and the copy in TCRdb shows in-frame clones only, minus some. V and J calls and clone size are copied from that table; D and trimming were computed from the DNA. The sample includes more than 15,000 clones, just under 90% of them seen just once. The chain couples TRBV18 to TRBJ1-1; 11 nucleotides align to TRBD1. The clonotype comes from a human donor in a cohort sampled during active COVID-19. Sequencing was done on a sample of peripheral blood. The CDR3 DNA reads TGTGCCAGCTCACTTGGGACAGGGGGCACTGAAGCTTTCTTT. Protein sequence: CASSLGTGGTEAFF.